A single sample gave rise to the 27 T cell receptor beta chains below, sequenced in a study of regulatory and conventional T cells in RAG deficiency. Blood CD4+ CD25-low CD127-high conventional T cells supplied the genomic DNA template. Sequencing was performed with immunoSEQ multiplex PCR; in TCRdb, only in-frame clones are kept and a portion is missing. Of 25,000 to 30,000 clones in the sample, more than 90% were seen once. The same specimen was also included in a second study, on regulatory T cells. Per that paper: Amplification used 52 TRBV primers and 13 TRBJ primers.

The specimen was CD25- CD4+ T cells sorted from blood. All receptors come from a human donor in good health.

The V call is TRBV5-4, the J call TRBJ1-2; tentatively, D is TRBD1 (6 bases). V gave up 0 bases and J gave up 3 bases, with 12 bases separating them. Per the germline V gene, CDR1 is SGHNT and CDR2 is YYREEE (reference sequence). The CDR3 length is 15 residues. The CDR3 region is CASSLGAGDDYGYTF. The CDR3 nucleotides read TGTGCCAGCAGCTTGGGCGCAGGGGATGACTATGGCTACACCTTC. Supplemented by reference TRBV5-4 and TRBJ1-2, the full variable domain reads ETGVTQSPTHLIKTRGQQVTLRCSSQSGHNTVSWYQQALGQGPQFIFQYYREEENGRGNFPPRFSGLQFPNYSSELNVNALELDDSALYLCASSLGAGDDYGYTFGSGTRLTVV.

This chain joins TRBV6-6 and TRBJ1-1; a weak D match, TRBD1 (5 bases). The CDR3 length is 14 residues. Deletions cut 2 bases from V and 11 bases from J, with 18 bases between. Per germline, CDR1 MNHNY and CDR2 SVGAGI (reference sequence). The CDR3 DNA follows: TGTGCCAGCAGTTACCCCCGACAGCTAGGGCTGGCTTTCTTT. Translated: CASSYPRQLGLAFF.

The V and J genes are TRBV28 and TRBJ1-1, with 11 bases identical to TRBD1. Germline values: CDR1 MDHEN, CDR2 SYDVKM. This CDR3 has 16 residues. The V segment lost 6 bases and the J segment 5 bases; nucleotides outside the gene matches: 11. The CDR3 DNA sequence: TGTGCCAGCAGACAATGGGGACAGGGGGTTGGGACTGAAGCTTTCTTT. Its protein product is CASRQWGQGVGTEAFF.

CDR3 DNA sequence: TGCGCCAGCAGCCTAGAAGGGGCCGGGGCCAACGTCCTGACTTTC. Protein sequence: CASSLEGAGANVLTF. This chain uses TRBV4-1 with TRBJ2-6; weak D call: TRBD1 (5 bases). This CDR3 region has 15 residues. Germline lookup yields CDR1 MGHRA and CDR2 YSYEKL. The V end was cut by 4 bases, the J end by 4 bases, with 11 bases between.

The chain uses TRBV9 and TRBJ2-3, with TRBD2 matching over 8 bases. The CDR3 loop spans 16 amino acids. Per the germline V gene, CDR1 is SGDLS and CDR2 is YYNGEE. With V trimmed by 1 base and J by 2 bases, 6 bases remained unmatched. CDR3 nucleotides: TGTGCCAGCAGCGTAACGGGGCGGGGGGCCACAGATACGCAGTATTTT. Its protein is CASSVTGRGATDTQYF.

The chain is built from TRBV6-6 and TRBJ1-1; 7 nucleotides match TRBD1. The germline V gene encodes CDR1 MNHNY and CDR2 SVGAGI (reference sequence). V gave up 2 bases and J gave up 1 base; unmatched junction bases: 4. CDR3 length: 15 residues. In DNA, the CDR3 is TGTGCCAGCAGTTACACAGGACAGGCGAACACTGAAGCTTTCTTT. The encoded protein is CASSYTGQANTEAFF.

The chain combines TRBV18 with TRBJ2-1; TRBD2 aligns across 7 bases. CDR1 is KGHSH, CDR2 LQKENI, per germline. Trimming cost V 9 bases and J 8 bases; bases outside gene matches: 10. The CDR3 spans 13 residues. The CDR3 nucleotides read TGTGCCAGTTTCCGGACTAGATTGGATGAGCAGTTCTTC. This translates into CASFRTRLDEQFF.

The rearrangement joins TRBV11-2 to TRBJ2-7; 7 bases map to TRBD1. The CDR3 spans 14 residues. J gave up 3 bases and V 3 bases, and 5 bases lay outside the gene matches. CDR1 is SGHAT and CDR2 is FQNNGV in the germline V gene. The CDR3 loop is CASSLDTGDYEQYF. DNA for the CDR3: TGTGCCAGCAGCTTGGACACAGGGGACTACGAGCAGTACTTC.

This chain uses TRBV5-1 with TRBJ1-4, with TRBD1 matching 7 bases. The ends lost 4 bases at V and 3 bases at J; junction bases unmatched: 3. This CDR3 has 14 residues. Germline CDR1 SGHRS, CDR2 YFSETQ. CDR3 sequence reads: CASSPGQSNEKLFF. CDR3 sequence (DNA): TGCGCCAGCAGCCCGGGACAGTCTAATGAAAAACTGTTTTTT.

V and J are TRBV11-3 and TRBJ2-1; weak D call: TRBD1 (6 bases). In germline, CDR1 is SGHNT, CDR2 YENEEA. V lost 5 bases and J lost 5, with 13 bases in between. The CDR3 extends over 14 amino acids. The CDR3 bases are TGTGCCAGCAGCCCGGTGCAGGGGCACAATGAGCAGTTCTTC. This encodes CASSPVQGHNEQFF. The variable domain in full, completed from reference TRBV11-3 and TRBJ2-1, reads EAGVVQSPRYKIIEKKQPVAFWCNPISGHNTLYWYLQNLGQGPELLIRYENEEAVDDSQLPKDRFSAERLKGVDSTLKIQPAELGDSAVYLCASSPVQGHNEQFFGPGTRLTVL.

The rearrangement uses TRBV7-3 and TRBJ2-7; possibly TRBD1 for D (6 bases). Germline V gene lookup returns CDR1 SGHTA and CDR2 FQGTGA. Trimming cost V 4 bases and J 6 bases, with 16 bases left between them. The CDR3 runs 14 residues. The CDR3 sequence is CASSSLTGVGEQYF. DNA of the CDR3: TGTGCCAGCAGCTCCTTGACAGGAGTCGGCGAGCAGTACTTC.

The rearrangement links TRBV28 to TRBJ2-5; no clear D gene. Between the trimmed V and J ends, which lost 3 bases and 5 bases, there was a span of 10 bases. Germline CDR1 is MDHEN and CDR2 is SYDVKM. This CDR3 contains 13 residues. CDR3 DNA: TGTGCCAGCAGTTTTGGGCTGCTGGAGACCCAGTACTTC. It is translated as CASSFGLLETQYF.

This rearrangement joins TRBV2 to TRBJ1-5, with 7 bases matching TRBD1. The CDR3 consists of 13 residues. CDR1 SNHLY and CDR2 FYNNEI come from the germline V gene. Losses at the gene ends were 6 bases for V and 4 bases for J; bases not matched to a gene: 3. The CDR3 nucleotides are TGTGCCAGCAGAGGACAGGATAATCAGCCCCAGCATTTT. This sequence encodes CASRGQDNQPQHF.

V usage is TRBV18 and J usage is TRBJ1-2; 9 bases match TRBD1. Germline CDR1 and CDR2: KGHSH and LQKENI. The CDR3 is 16 residues long. V shed 3 bases and J 6 bases; nucleotides not matched to a gene: 11. The DNA of the CDR3 is TGTGCCAGCTCACCGGCCGGGACAGGGTATGAGGATGGCTACACCTTC. This translates into CASSPAGTGYEDGYTF.

The V call is TRBV7-9, the J call TRBJ1-5; the D gene is possibly TRBD1 (6 bases). Germline CDR1 and CDR2: SEHNR and FQNEAQ (reference sequence). Trimming took off 1 base at V and 2 bases at J, with 9 bases between the two ends. This CDR3 is built from 15 residues. The CDR3 region has the DNA TGTGCCAGCAGCTTAGACAGGGTGGGCAATCAGCCCCAGCATTTT. Protein: CASSLDRVGNQPQHF.

The CDR3 spells CASSQTGTGSAGELFF. DNA for the CDR3: TGTGCCAGCAGCCAAACCGGGACAGGGTCGGCCGGGGAGCTGTTTTTT. The chain links TRBV11-3 to TRBJ2-2, with TRBD1 matching 9 bases. The V segment lost 5 bases and the J segment 6 bases; nucleotides outside the gene matches: 10. The CDR3 covers 16 residues. Germline V gene lookup returns CDR1 SGHNT and CDR2 YENEEA.

V is TRBV6-1 and J is TRBJ1-5, with D uncertain. V lost 6 bases and J lost 0, with 9 bases in between. CDR3 length equals 14 residues. Germline V lookup: CDR1 MNHNS, CDR2 SASEGT. CDR3 DNA: TGTGCCAGCAGCTCACAGAGTAGCAATCAGCCCCAGCATTTT. Amino acids: CASSSQSSNQPQHF.

V is TRBV7-9 and J is TRBJ2-7; TRBD2 matches at 11 bases. J was trimmed by 2 bases and V by 5 bases; bases with no gene match: 5. Germline assignment: CDR1 SEHNR and CDR2 FQNEAQ (reference sequence). This CDR3 comprises 15 residues. This CDR3 reads CASSGTSGGTYEQYF. The CDR3 coding sequence is TGTGCCAGCAGCGGTACTAGCGGGGGAACCTACGAGCAGTACTTC.

This chain joins TRBV6-5 and TRBJ1-2; possible D gene TRBD1, 6 bases. This CDR3 is 14 amino acids long. Germline loops: CDR1 MNHEY, CDR2 SVGAGI. Trimming stripped 6 bases from V and 4 bases from J, with 15 bases between. In DNA, the CDR3 is TGTGCCAGCAGCACCTTCGACAGGATCTATGGCTACACCTTC. Translating gives CASSTFDRIYGYTF.

The J gene is TRBJ1-5, the V gene TRBV5-6, with unresolved D. Germline V gene data show CDR1 as SGHDT and CDR2 as YYEEEE. The CDR3 totals 17 residues. The V and J ends lost 1 base and 0 bases respectively, with 14 bases between them. The CDR3 DNA reads as TGTGCCAGCAGCTTGTACAGTCAAAGCTATAGCAATCAGCCCCAGCATTTT. Its translation is CASSLYSQSYSNQPQHF. The full variable domain, its missing parts supplied by reference TRBV5-6 and TRBJ1-5, is DAGVTQSPTHLIKTRGQQVTLRCSPKSGHDTVSWYQQALGQGPQFIFQYYEEEERQRGNFPDRFSGHQFPNYSSELNVNALLLGDSALYLCASSLYSQSYSNQPQHFGDGTRLSIL.

The chain has TRBV27 and TRBJ2-7; perhaps TRBD2 as D (6 bases). The germline CDR1 and CDR2 sequences are MNHEY and SMNVEV (reference sequence). The CDR3 loop spans 14 amino acids. Trimming cost V 6 bases and J 4 bases, with 16 bases left between them. This chain's CDR3 is CASSFGTPPYEQYF. CDR3 DNA sequence: TGTGCCAGCAGCTTCGGGACTCCCCCATACGAGCAGTACTTC.

The J gene is TRBJ1-1, the V gene TRBV6-6, with 8 positions matching TRBD1. This CDR3 is 16 amino acids long. Germline CDR1 is MNHNY and CDR2 is SVGAGI (reference sequence). The V gene end was trimmed by 6 bases and the J gene end by 0 bases; junction bases not matched to a gene: 9. The CDR3 DNA sequence: TGTGCCAGCAGCCCTGGGACAGGAAAATTGAACACTGAAGCTTTCTTT. Its translation is CASSPGTGKLNTEAFF.

This chain links TRBV18 with TRBJ1-1, with TRBD1 identical over 10 bases. J was trimmed by 2 bases and V by 6 bases; bases with no gene match: 9. Germline V gene sequence: CDR1 KGHSH, CDR2 LQKENI. CDR3 length: 16 residues. The CDR3 bases are TGTGCCAGCTCCCCTGACAGGGGGCTAGGAAACACTGAAGCTTTCTTT. Its translation: CASSPDRGLGNTEAFF.

The CDR3 region has the DNA TGTGCCAGCAGCTTAACAGTAGGGAGAGCAACTAATGAAAAACTGTTTTTT. It encodes CASSLTVGRATNEKLFF. This chain joins TRBV7-2 and TRBJ1-4; no definite D call. V gave up 2 bases and J gave up 0 bases, with 13 bases separating them. Germline CDR1 reads SGHTA; CDR2 reads FQGNSA. The CDR3 runs to 17 residues.

This clone came up once. J is TRBJ2-7 and V is TRBV11-2; tentatively, D is TRBD2 (7 bases). Trimming shortened V by 1 base and J by 1 base, and 20 bases separated the two germline ends. The CDR3 is 18 residues long. Germline V gene lookup returns CDR1 SGHAT and CDR2 FQNNGV. CDR3 nucleotides: TGTGCCAGCAGCTTAGCCCGATGGTGGGGGGGCCGATCCTACGAGCAGTACTTC. Encoded protein: CASSLARWWGGRSYEQYF. The variable domain in full, completed from reference TRBV11-2 and TRBJ2-7, reads EAGVAQSPRYKIIEKRQSVAFWCNPISGHATLYWYQQILGQGPKLLIQFQNNGVVDDSQLPKDRFSAERLKGVDSTLKIQPAKLEDSAVYLCASSLARWWGGRSYEQYFGPGTRLTVT.

The chain uses TRBV10-2 and TRBJ2-5; 9 nucleotides line up with TRBD2. In germline, CDR1 is WSHSY, CDR2 SAAADI. J was trimmed by 5 bases and V by 5 bases; bases with no gene match: 12. The CDR3 sequence is 16 residues long. The CDR3 reads CASSRHSERGVETQYF. The CDR3 DNA reads TGCGCCAGCAGTCGGCACTCGGAGCGGGGGGTTGAGACCCAGTACTTC.

The chain links TRBV5-1 to TRBJ2-3, with 9 positions matching TRBD2. The germline V gene encodes CDR1 SGHRS and CDR2 YFSETQ. CDR3 length equals 16 residues. V trimming: 4 bases; J trimming: 0 bases; junction bases outside the gene matches: 6. The CDR3: CASSAHSGSSTDTQYF. CDR3 nucleotides: TGCGCCAGCAGCGCCCATAGCGGGAGTAGCACAGATACGCAGTATTTT. The full variable domain, its missing parts supplied by reference TRBV5-1 and TRBJ2-3, is KAGVTQTPRYLIKTRGQQVTLSCSPISGHRSVSWYQQTPGQGLQFLFEYFSETQRNKGNFPGRFSGRQFSNSRSEMNVSTLELGDSALYLCASSAHSGSSTDTQYFGPGTRLTVL.